Shown below are 5 T cell receptor beta chains from a single sample sequenced in a study of T cells in tuberculosis. The time point denotes: new active TB diagnosis, blood taken before or within 7 days of starting treatment. Measured with immunoSEQ multiplex PCR; TCRdb has only the in-frame clones, and not every one. The table lists about 34,000 clones, 85% to 95% of them singletons, with approximately 2.4% in the top ten. This sample comprised PBMCs, obtained at tuberculosis diagnosis. The receptors originated from an adult with tuberculosis.

The chain recombines TRBV12-5 with TRBJ2-3; D unclear. Germline V gene sequence: CDR1 LGHNT, CDR2 FRNRAP. The CDR3 spans 15 residues. The V gene lost 7 bases and the J gene lost 1 base, with 15 bases spanning the gap. CDR3 DNA: TGTGCTAGTGCCCCCGCTAGTTCTGGCACAGATACGCAGTATTTT. Its protein is CASAPASSGTDTQYF.

A single count supports this clone. The chain couples TRBV5-6 to TRBJ1-3; D is unresolved. The V and J ends lost 0 bases and 0 bases respectively, with 10 bases between them. The CDR3 has 16 amino acids. Germline values: CDR1 SGHDT, CDR2 YYEEEE. The DNA of the CDR3 is TGTGCCAGCAGCTTGGGGGCGAGCAACTCTGGAAACACCATATATTTT. It specifies CASSLGASNSGNTIYF.

The chain uses TRBV5-4 and TRBJ1-3; D ambiguous. Trimming stripped 0 bases from V and 0 bases from J, with 10 bases between. Germline CDR1 SGHNT, CDR2 YYREEE (reference sequence). This CDR3 region has 16 residues. In nucleotides, the CDR3 is TGTGCCAGCAGCTTGGATACAGTTGTCTCTGGAAACACCATATATTTT. Protein product: CASSLDTVVSGNTIYF.

V gene TRBV6-1 combines with J gene TRBJ2-5; D unclear. The CDR3 sequence is 10 residues long. The V end was cut by 7 bases, the J end by 4 bases, with 4 bases between. Germline V CDR1 and CDR2: MNHNS, SASEGT. The chain's CDR3 is CASTGETQYF. CDR3 sequence (DNA): TGTGCCAGCACCGGAGAGACCCAGTACTTC.

V usage is TRBV18 and J usage is TRBJ1-2; D is unclear. Trimming cost V 3 bases and J 2 bases, with 19 bases left between them. This CDR3 spans 17 amino acids. Germline CDR1 and CDR2: KGHSH and LQKENI. CDR3: CASSPRQVRGKNYGYTF. The CDR3 coding sequence is TGTGCCAGCTCACCCAGGCAGGTCCGGGGAAAAAACTATGGCTACACCTTC. Using reference TRBV18 and TRBJ1-2 for the parts outside the CDR3, the full variable domain is NAGVMQNPRHLVRRRGQEARLRCSPMKGHSHVYWYRQLPEEGLKFMVYLQKENIIDESGMPKERFSAEFPKEGPSILRIQQVVRGDSAAYFCASSPRQVRGKNYGYTFGSGTRLTVV.